Shown below are 27 T cell receptor beta chains from a single sample sequenced in a study of shared clonotypes between healthy human individuals. CD45RO-negative, CCR7-positively selected cells formed the naive CD8 fraction, excluding terminally differentiated effector memory CD45RA+ cells. Method: immunoSEQ multiplex PCR; TCRdb's copy keeps in-frame clones and lacks some. The sample holds millions of clones, 90% to 95% seen once. The sequenced sample consisted of naive CD8+ T cells from PBMCs. These receptors originate from a man younger than 30 in good health. Some clones in this sample may be carry-over from other donors' samples.

This clone was seen just once. Other nucleotide sequences in the sample specify the same CDR3. CDR3 residues: CASSLSRTEAFF. CDR3 nucleotides: TGTGCCAGCAGCTTATCCAGGACTGAAGCTTTCTTT. V usage is TRBV7-9 and J usage is TRBJ1-1, with unresolved D. CDR3 length equals 12 residues. V was pared by 2 bases and J by 5 bases, with 6 bases between. From germline, CDR1 is SEHNR and CDR2 FQNEAQ (reference sequence).

The chain uses TRBV27 and TRBJ1-2; 10 positions match TRBD1. Trimming took 3 bases from V and 5 from J; bases not matched to a gene: 3. This CDR3 has 14 residues. Germline lookup yields CDR1 MNHEY and CDR2 SMNVEV (reference sequence). The CDR3 DNA reads TGTGCCAGCAGTTTCTTGGGACAGGGGTATGGCTACACCTTC. Its translation: CASSFLGQGYGYTF.

The chain couples TRBV28 to TRBJ2-7, with D possibly being TRBD2 (6 bases). This CDR3 spans 14 amino acids. From germline, CDR1 is MDHEN and CDR2 SYDVKM. V dropped 6 bases and J dropped 6 bases, with 18 bases sitting between them. The CDR3 sequence: CASRRGKPSSEQYF. The DNA of the CDR3 is TGTGCCAGCAGGCGGGGTAAACCCTCTAGCGAGCAGTACTTC.

This clone was observed a few times. The V call is TRBV27, the J call TRBJ1-1; no definite D call. Per germline, CDR1 MNHEY and CDR2 SMNVEV (reference sequence). V lost 1 base to trimming and J lost 2 bases, with 5 bases between them. This CDR3 region has 13 residues. CDR3 sequence reads: CASSLWKNTEAFF. The CDR3 DNA reads TGTGCCAGCAGTTTATGGAAAAACACTGAAGCTTTCTTT.

The chain employs TRBV28 and TRBJ2-5; no definite D call. V lost 6 bases to trimming and J lost 5 bases, with 10 bases between them. The V gene's germline CDR1 is MDHEN and CDR2 SYDVKM. The CDR3 sequence is 12 residues long. The CDR3 is CASRRELETQYF. The CDR3, as DNA: TGTGCCAGCAGACGAGAGTTGGAGACCCAGTACTTC.

The chain joins TRBV28 to TRBJ1-1; perhaps TRBD1 as D (6 bases). Trimming removed 5 bases at V and 1 base at J, with 14 bases between. CDR3 length: 15 residues. CDR1 and CDR2 from the germline V gene are MDHEN and SYDVKM. In DNA, the CDR3 is TGTGCCAGCAGTAAAGGACAGAGGCGGAACACTGAAGCTTTCTTT. Translating gives CASSKGQRRNTEAFF.

Concerning this clone itself: The same CDR3 is also encoded by other DNA sequences in this sample. V gene TRBV6-5 combines with J gene TRBJ1-1; tentatively, D is TRBD1 (5 bases). The V end was cut by 0 bases, the J end by 6 bases, with 8 bases between. Germline CDR1 MNHEY, CDR2 SVGAGI. The length of the CDR3 is 13 residues. The CDR3 loop is CASSYSAGPEAFF. The CDR3 coding sequence is TGTGCCAGCAGTTACTCGGCAGGGCCTGAAGCTTTCTTT.

The chain recombines TRBV5-5 with TRBJ1-1, with TRBD1 matching 8 bases. Per germline, CDR1 SGHKS and CDR2 YYEKEE (reference sequence). J was trimmed by 1 base and V by 4 bases; bases with no gene match: 6. The CDR3 contains 15 residues. CDR3 in amino acids: CASSPAGTGNTEAFF. CDR3 nucleotide sequence: TGTGCCAGCAGCCCCGCCGGGACAGGGAACACTGAAGCTTTCTTT.

CDR3 nucleotide sequence: TGTGCTAGTGGTTTGGCCCGCCCAGCGGGAGACGCAGATACGCAGTATTTT. As protein: CASGLARPAGDADTQYF. This chain connects TRBV12-5 to TRBJ2-3; 8 bases match TRBD2. V lost 1 base, J lost 4 bases, and 10 bases stayed unmatched. The CDR3 loop spans 17 amino acids. Germline V lookup: CDR1 LGHNT, CDR2 FRNRAP.

Notes on this clone: Other nucleotide sequences in the sample specify the same CDR3. The chain joins TRBV5-1 to TRBJ2-7; D is uncertain. The V end lost 4 bases, the J end lost 4 bases, and 6 bases lay between the germline ends. Germline loops: CDR1 SGHRS, CDR2 YFSETQ. This CDR3 comprises 11 residues. CDR3 coding DNA: TGCGCCAGCAGCCTCGGATACGAGCAGTACTTC. It translates to CASSLGYEQYF.

This chain links TRBV7-9 with TRBJ1-3; TRBD1 might be the D (5 bases). CDR3 size: 14 residues. Germline V lookup: CDR1 SEHNR, CDR2 FQNEAQ (reference sequence). Trimming shortened V by 3 bases and J by 7 bases, and 13 bases separated the two germline ends. CDR3 in DNA: TGTGCCAGCAGCTTTAGTCGGGGGAAGAACACCATATATTTT. Its translation is CASSFSRGKNTIYF.

The chain uses TRBV5-8 and TRBJ2-7; D could derive from TRBD1 or TRBD2 (5 bases each). Germline V CDR1 and CDR2: SGHTS, YDEGEE. The CDR3 loop spans 16 amino acids. V dropped 6 bases and J dropped 3 bases, with 22 bases sitting between them. CDR3 bases: TGTGCCAGCAAACGGGACGGGACGAAAACGTTCTACGAGCAGTACTTC. This codes for CASKRDGTKTFYEQYF.

The chain recombines TRBV5-6 with TRBJ2-3; D gene unclear. CDR1 SGHDT and CDR2 YYEEEE come from the germline V gene. V lost 4 bases, J lost 0 bases, and 9 bases lay in between. This CDR3 is built from 14 residues. The CDR3 protein is CASSHPGSTDTQYF. CDR3 bases: TGTGCCAGCAGCCACCCCGGGAGCACAGATACGCAGTATTTT.

The chain links TRBV28 to TRBJ2-1, with D hard to call. V lost 3 bases, J lost 1 base, and 13 bases lay in between. CDR1 MDHEN and CDR2 SYDVKM come from the germline V gene. This CDR3 comprises 16 residues. In DNA, the CDR3 is TGTGCCAGCAGTTTGGGTCTAGAGGCGTCCTACAATGAGCAGTTCTTC. Protein: CASSLGLEASYNEQFF.

The chain employs TRBV4-2 and TRBJ2-7; unclear D gene. CDR1 and CDR2 (germline): LGHNA, YNFKEQ. The CDR3 contains 13 residues. The ends were cut back, 1 base at V and 5 bases at J, with 9 bases in the middle. The chain's CDR3 is CASSQGGSHEQYF. The CDR3 region has the DNA TGTGCCAGCAGCCAAGGGGGTTCCCACGAGCAGTACTTC.

The J gene is TRBJ1-1, the V gene TRBV5-1, with 7 bases matching TRBD1. V was pared by 7 bases and J by 12 bases, with 9 bases of the junction left unmatched. The CDR3 is 11 residues long. The germline gives CDR1 SGHRS, CDR2 YFSETQ. CDR3 sequence reads: CASRLGTETFF. CDR3 bases: TGCGCCAGCCGCCTCGGGACAGAAACTTTCTTT. The whole variable domain, remainder taken from reference TRBV5-1 and TRBJ1-1, is KAGVTQTPRYLIKTRGQQVTLSCSPISGHRSVSWYQQTPGQGLQFLFEYFSETQRNKGNFPGRFSGRQFSNSRSEMNVSTLELGDSALYLCASRLGTETFFGQGTRLTVV.

The gene calls are TRBV27 and TRBJ1-1; D gene uncertain. This CDR3 has 15 amino acids. Germline V CDR1 and CDR2: MNHEY, SMNVEV (reference sequence). The V end lost 4 bases, the J end lost 0 bases, and 12 bases lay between the germline ends. CDR3 DNA sequence: TGTGCCAGCAGTTACCTCTACCCTTTGAACACTGAAGCTTTCTTT. Its translation is CASSYLYPLNTEAFF.

This chain links TRBV11-2 with TRBJ2-1; 16 nucleotides line up with TRBD2. V dropped 5 bases and J dropped 7; count of bases not matched to a gene: 2. The CDR3 totals 15 residues. Germline assignment: CDR1 SGHAT and CDR2 FQNNGV. CDR3 amino acids: CASSMGLAGGNEQFF. The CDR3 region has the DNA TGTGCCAGCAGCATGGGACTAGCGGGAGGGAATGAGCAGTTCTTC. Drawing the rest from reference TRBV11-2 and TRBJ2-1, the complete variable domain is EAGVAQSPRYKIIEKRQSVAFWCNPISGHATLYWYQQILGQGPKLLIQFQNNGVVDDSQLPKDRFSAERLKGVDSTLKIQPAKLEDSAVYLCASSMGLAGGNEQFFGPGTRLTVL.

CDR3 sequence: CASSILQGPYGYTF. CDR3 bases: TGTGCCAGTAGTATTCTACAGGGCCCCTATGGCTACACCTTC. This sequence joins TRBV19 and TRBJ1-2, with D perhaps TRBD1 (6 bases). The CDR3 extends over 14 amino acids. CDR1 and CDR2 from the germline V gene are LNHDA and SQIVND (reference sequence). Between the trimmed V and J ends, which lost 3 bases and 4 bases, there was a span of 12 bases.

DNA for the CDR3: TGTGCCAGCAGTCCCACCTGGGGCGGCACAGATACGCAGTATTTT. This translates into CASSPTWGGTDTQYF. V is TRBV27 and J is TRBJ2-3; a possible D gene is TRBD1 (5 bases). The CDR3 has 15 amino acids. With 5 bases removed from V and 1 base from J, the gap between germline ends came to 13 bases. Germline CDR1 is MNHEY and CDR2 is SMNVEV (reference sequence).

This chain links TRBV6-1 with TRBJ2-7; D gene uncertain. CDR1 MNHNS and CDR2 SASEGT come from the germline V gene. The V and J ends lost 1 base and 3 bases respectively, with 7 bases between them. The CDR3 is 13 amino acids. The CDR3 coding sequence is TGTGCCAGCAGTGAAGGACTTAACTACGAGCAGTACTTC. It encodes CASSEGLNYEQYF.

This chain connects TRBV2 to TRBJ2-2, with TRBD2 identical over 15 bases. Germline loops: CDR1 SNHLY, CDR2 FYNNEI. The CDR3 extends over 15 amino acids. V was pared by 5 bases and J by 10 bases, with 5 bases of the junction left unmatched. CDR3 in amino acids: CASSPGLAGGEELFF. As DNA, the CDR3 is TGTGCCAGCAGTCCAGGACTAGCGGGAGGGGAGGAGCTGTTTTTT.

This sequence joins TRBV7-9 and TRBJ1-1, with D unclear. This CDR3 comprises 13 residues. Looked up from germline, CDR1 is SEHNR and CDR2 is FQNEAQ (reference sequence). Trimming took 5 bases from V and 3 from J, leaving 10 bases between them. CDR3 region: CASSPRTHTEAFF. The CDR3 DNA reads as TGTGCCAGCAGCCCGAGGACCCACACTGAAGCTTTCTTT.

The chain carries TRBV27 and TRBJ2-7; weak D call: TRBD2 (6 bases). Germline values: CDR1 MNHEY, CDR2 SMNVEV (reference sequence). The germline V and J ends were trimmed by 0 bases and 2 bases, with 14 bases remaining between them. CDR3 length: 16 amino acids. Here the CDR3 reads CASSLSVGDSTYEQYF. As DNA, the CDR3 is TGTGCCAGCAGTTTATCGGTGGGGGACTCAACCTACGAGCAGTACTTC.

The genes are TRBV28 and TRBJ1-1; 7 nucleotides agree with TRBD1. J gave up 0 bases and V 0 bases, and 4 bases lay outside the gene matches. The CDR3 has 16 amino acids. Germline CDR1 is MDHEN and CDR2 is SYDVKM. In nucleotides, the CDR3 is TGTGCCAGCAGTTTATGGAGGGACAGTATGAACACTGAAGCTTTCTTT. Translating gives CASSLWRDSMNTEAFF. Complete variable domain (other parts from reference TRBV28 and TRBJ1-1): DVKVTQSSRYLVKRTGEKVFLECVQDMDHENMFWYRQDPGLGLRLIYFSYDVKMKEKGDIPEGYSVSREKKERFSLILESASTNQTSMYLCASSLWRDSMNTEAFFGQGTRLTVV.

J is TRBJ2-1 and V is TRBV28, with 10 bases lining up with TRBD2. In germline, CDR1 is MDHEN, CDR2 SYDVKM. With 8 bases clipped from V and 6 bases from J, the junction kept 19 bases outside the gene matches. This CDR3 region has 18 residues. Written as DNA, the CDR3 is TGTGCCAGCGCCCGACTAGCGGGCATTAGTAAGACGGGCAATGAGCAGTTCTTC. It is translated as CASARLAGISKTGNEQFF. The full variable domain, its missing parts supplied by reference TRBV28 and TRBJ2-1, is DVKVTQSSRYLVKRTGEKVFLECVQDMDHENMFWYRQDPGLGLRLIYFSYDVKMKEKGDIPEGYSVSREKKERFSLILESASTNQTSMYLCASARLAGISKTGNEQFFGPGTRLTVL.

This rearrangement joins TRBV5-1 to TRBJ2-1, with 9 positions matching TRBD2. The V segment lost 1 base and the J segment 9 bases; nucleotides outside the gene matches: 5. Germline V CDR1 and CDR2: SGHRS, YFSETQ. The CDR3 has 14 amino acids. Here the CDR3 reads CASSLSGLAIEQFF. The CDR3 coding sequence is TGCGCCAGCAGCTTGTCCGGACTAGCGATTGAGCAGTTCTTC. Complete variable domain (other parts from reference TRBV5-1 and TRBJ2-1): KAGVTQTPRYLIKTRGQQVTLSCSPISGHRSVSWYQQTPGQGLQFLFEYFSETQRNKGNFPGRFSGRQFSNSRSEMNVSTLELGDSALYLCASSLSGLAIEQFFGPGTRLTVL.